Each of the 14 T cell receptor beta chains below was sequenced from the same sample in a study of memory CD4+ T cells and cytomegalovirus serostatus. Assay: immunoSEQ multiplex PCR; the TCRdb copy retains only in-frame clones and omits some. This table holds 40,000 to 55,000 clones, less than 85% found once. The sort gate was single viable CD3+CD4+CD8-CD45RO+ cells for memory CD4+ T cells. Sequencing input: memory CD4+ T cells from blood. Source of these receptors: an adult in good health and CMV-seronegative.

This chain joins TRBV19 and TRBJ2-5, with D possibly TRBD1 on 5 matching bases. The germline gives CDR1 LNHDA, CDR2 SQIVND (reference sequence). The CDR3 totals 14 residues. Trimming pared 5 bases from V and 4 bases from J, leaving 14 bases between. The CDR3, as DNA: TGTGCCAGTAGTTCCGGCCCCGACAGAGAGACCCAGTACTTC. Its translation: CASSSGPDRETQYF.

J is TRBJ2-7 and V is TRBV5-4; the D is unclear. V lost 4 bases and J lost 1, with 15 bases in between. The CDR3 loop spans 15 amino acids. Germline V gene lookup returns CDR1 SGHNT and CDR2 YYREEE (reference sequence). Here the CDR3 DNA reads TGTGCCAGCAGCCAAGGGCCGTTAGGATCCTACGAGCAGTACTTC. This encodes CASSQGPLGSYEQYF. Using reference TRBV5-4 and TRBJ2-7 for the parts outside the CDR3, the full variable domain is ETGVTQSPTHLIKTRGQQVTLRCSSQSGHNTVSWYQQALGQGPQFIFQYYREEENGRGNFPPRFSGLQFPNYSSELNVNALELDDSALYLCASSQGPLGSYEQYFGPGTRLTVT.

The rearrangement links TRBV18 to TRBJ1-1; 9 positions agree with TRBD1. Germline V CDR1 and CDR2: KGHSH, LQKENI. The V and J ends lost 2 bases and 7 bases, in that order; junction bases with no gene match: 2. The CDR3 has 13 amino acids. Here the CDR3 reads CASSPGTGFEAFF. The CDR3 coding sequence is TGTGCCAGCTCACCAGGGACAGGGTTTGAAGCTTTCTTT. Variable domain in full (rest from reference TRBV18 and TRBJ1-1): NAGVMQNPRHLVRRRGQEARLRCSPMKGHSHVYWYRQLPEEGLKFMVYLQKENIIDESGMPKERFSAEFPKEGPSILRIQQVVRGDSAAYFCASSPGTGFEAFFGQGTRLTVV.

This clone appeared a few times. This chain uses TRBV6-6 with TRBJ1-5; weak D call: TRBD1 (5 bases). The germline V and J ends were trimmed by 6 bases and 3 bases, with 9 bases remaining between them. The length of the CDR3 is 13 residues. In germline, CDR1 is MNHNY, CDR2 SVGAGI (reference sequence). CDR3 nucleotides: TGTGCCAGCAGCCAGGGCGCCAATCAGCCCCAGCATTTT. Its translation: CASSQGANQPQHF.

CDR3 DNA: TGTGCCAGCAGCCACGCGGGGACTAGCGGGGGTTTCCTCTCCTACAATGAGCAGTTCTTC. Its translation is CASSHAGTSGGFLSYNEQFF. The rearrangement links TRBV4-2 to TRBJ2-1; TRBD2 agrees at 14 bases. Germline assignment: CDR1 LGHNA and CDR2 YNFKEQ. V gave up 3 bases and J gave up 0 bases; unmatched junction bases: 10. CDR3 length: 20 amino acids.

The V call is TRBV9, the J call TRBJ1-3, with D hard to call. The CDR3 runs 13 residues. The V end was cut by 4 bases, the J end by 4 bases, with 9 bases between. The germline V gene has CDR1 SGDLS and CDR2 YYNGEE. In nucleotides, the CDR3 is TGTGCCAGCAGCCATATTACAGGAAACACCATATATTTT. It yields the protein CASSHITGNTIYF.

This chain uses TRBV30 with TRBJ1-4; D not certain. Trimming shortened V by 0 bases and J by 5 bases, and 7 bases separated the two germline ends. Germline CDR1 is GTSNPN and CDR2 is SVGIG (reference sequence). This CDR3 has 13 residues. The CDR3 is CAWSVIRNEKLFF. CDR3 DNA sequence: TGTGCCTGGAGTGTGATCCGAAATGAAAAACTGTTTTTT.

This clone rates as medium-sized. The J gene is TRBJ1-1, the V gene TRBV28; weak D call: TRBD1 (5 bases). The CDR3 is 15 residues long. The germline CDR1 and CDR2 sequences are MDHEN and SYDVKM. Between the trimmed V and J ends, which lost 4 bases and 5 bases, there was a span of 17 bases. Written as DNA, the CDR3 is TGTGCCAGCAGTTCAATGAACATATGGGGGACTGAAGCTTTCTTT. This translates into CASSSMNIWGTEAFF. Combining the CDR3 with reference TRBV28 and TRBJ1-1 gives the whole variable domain DVKVTQSSRYLVKRTGEKVFLECVQDMDHENMFWYRQDPGLGLRLIYFSYDVKMKEKGDIPEGYSVSREKKERFSLILESASTNQTSMYLCASSSMNIWGTEAFFGQGTRLTVV.

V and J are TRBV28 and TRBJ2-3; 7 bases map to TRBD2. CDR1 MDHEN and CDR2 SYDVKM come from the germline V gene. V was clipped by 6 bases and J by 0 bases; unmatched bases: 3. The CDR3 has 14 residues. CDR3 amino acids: CASRSGTSTDTQYF. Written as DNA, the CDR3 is TGTGCCAGCAGAAGCGGGACGAGCACAGATACGCAGTATTTT.

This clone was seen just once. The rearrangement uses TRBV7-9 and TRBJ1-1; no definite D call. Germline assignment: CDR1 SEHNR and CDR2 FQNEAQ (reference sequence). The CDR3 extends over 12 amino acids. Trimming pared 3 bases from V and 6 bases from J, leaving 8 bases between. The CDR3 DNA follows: TGTGCCAGCAGCTTCTCGAGCCCTGAAGCTTTCTTT. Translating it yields CASSFSSPEAFF. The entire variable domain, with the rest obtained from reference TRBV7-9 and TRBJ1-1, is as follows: DTGVSQNPRHKITKRGQNVTFRCDPISEHNRLYWYRQTLGQGPEFLTYFQNEAQLEKSRLLSDRFSAERPKGSFSTLEIQRTEQGDSAMYLCASSFSSPEAFFGQGTRLTVV.

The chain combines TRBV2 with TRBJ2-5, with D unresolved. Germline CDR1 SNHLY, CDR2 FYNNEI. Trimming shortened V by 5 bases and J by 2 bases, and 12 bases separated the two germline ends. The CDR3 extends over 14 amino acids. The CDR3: CASSKDRQQETQYF. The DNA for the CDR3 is TGTGCCAGCAGTAAGGACCGGCAACAAGAGACCCAGTACTTC.

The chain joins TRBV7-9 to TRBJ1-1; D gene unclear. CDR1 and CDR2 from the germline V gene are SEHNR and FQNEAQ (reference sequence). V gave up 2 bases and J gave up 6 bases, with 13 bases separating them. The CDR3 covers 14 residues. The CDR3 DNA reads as TGTGCCAGCAGCTTATGGGGATCCGAGTCTGAAGCTTTCTTT. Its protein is CASSLWGSESEAFF.

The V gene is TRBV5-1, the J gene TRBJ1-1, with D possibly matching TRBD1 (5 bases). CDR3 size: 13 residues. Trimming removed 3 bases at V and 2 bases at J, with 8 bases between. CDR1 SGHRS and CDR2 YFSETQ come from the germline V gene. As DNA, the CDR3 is TGCGCCAGCAGCTCCCAGGGCAACACTGAAGCTTTCTTT. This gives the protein CASSSQGNTEAFF.

In DNA, the CDR3 is TGTGCCAGCAGCCCCGGACAGGGAGTTGGCGAGCAGTACTTC. It yields the protein CASSPGQGVGEQYF. The chain employs TRBV6-6 and TRBJ2-7; 8 nucleotides match TRBD1. Germline CDR1 and CDR2: MNHNY and SVGAGI (reference sequence). The CDR3 has 14 residues. J lost 6 bases, V lost 6 bases, and 10 bases had no gene match.